The 4 T cell receptor beta chains in this list originate from one sample, sequenced in a study of cytomegalovirus exposure and HLA in healthy donors. Here immunoSEQ multiplex PCR was the method, and the copy in TCRdb shows in-frame clones only, minus some. The table lists about 130,000 clones, 85% to 90% of them singletons, with roughly 6.5% in the top ten. Sequencing used PBMCs. The receptors were gathered from a woman aged 25 to 39 in good health and CMV-seropositive.

J is TRBJ2-4 and V is TRBV4-1, with 11 bases fitting TRBD1. CDR1 and CDR2 from the germline V gene are MGHRA and YSYEKL. Trimming at V came to 3 bases and at J to 6 bases, leaving 16 bases not matched to a gene. The CDR3 runs 19 residues. CDR3 residues: CASSQGLRDRGFGRNIQYF. The CDR3 DNA is TGCGCCAGCAGCCAGGGTCTCCGGGACAGGGGGTTTGGGAGAAACATTCAGTACTTC.

The CDR3, as DNA: TGTGCCAGCACCCTTAGCGGGAGGGCCTACGAGCAGTACTTC. Protein product: CASTLSGRAYEQYF. V and J are TRBV7-2 and TRBJ2-7; TRBD2 matches at 11 bases. V lost 7 bases to trimming and J lost 2 bases; unmatched junction nucleotides: 4. Germline CDR1 SGHTA, CDR2 FQGNSA. The CDR3 loop spans 14 amino acids.

The chain combines TRBV2 with TRBJ2-7; D perhaps matches TRBD1 (5 bases). CDR3 size: 13 residues. The germline V gene encodes CDR1 SNHLY and CDR2 FYNNEI. The V and J ends lost 5 bases and 2 bases respectively, with 10 bases between them. CDR3 sequence reads: CASSPTVAYEQYF. As DNA, the CDR3 is TGTGCCAGCAGTCCGACAGTTGCCTACGAGCAGTACTTC.

The J gene is TRBJ2-2, the V gene TRBV29-1; D not certain. Germline V gene data show CDR1 as SQVTM and CDR2 as ANQGSEA. V was cut by 5 bases and J by 4 bases, with 14 bases left in between. The CDR3 is 14 amino acids. CDR3 protein: CSVTPLKSTGELFF. CDR3 nucleotide sequence: TGCAGCGTTACCCCACTAAAAAGCACCGGGGAGCTGTTTTTT.